These 11 T cell receptor beta chains were sequenced from one sample in a study of blood T cell repertoires in COVID-19. Sequenced by immunoSEQ multiplex PCR; TCRdb stores in-frame clones only, minus some. The table shows around 250,000 clones, with roughly 89% occurring only once. The sequenced sample consisted of peripheral blood. These receptors were collected from a woman aged 40 to 50 who had recovered from COVID-19.

V gene TRBV27 combines with J gene TRBJ1-6, with TRBD1 identical over 9 bases. CDR1 and CDR2 (germline): MNHEY, SMNVEV (reference sequence). This CDR3 has 17 residues. V lost 10 bases and J lost 5; bases outside the gene matches: 15. The CDR3 protein is CATHWSGTGTNNSPLHF. The CDR3 DNA reads TGTGCCACCCACTGGTCCGGGACAGGGACCAATAATTCACCCCTCCACTTT.

This clone was seen just once. The sample contains more than one DNA sequence encoding this CDR3. The chain employs TRBV7-6 and TRBJ2-5; TRBD2 might be the D (5 bases). Between the trimmed V and J ends, which lost 1 base and 5 bases, there was a span of 11 bases. CDR1 and CDR2 from the germline V gene are SGHVS and FNYEAQ. CDR3 size: 14 residues. DNA of the CDR3: TGTGCCAGCAGCTTAGGCGGGTCCAGGGAGACCCAGTACTTC. Its translation is CASSLGGSRETQYF.

V usage is TRBV5-1 and J usage is TRBJ2-1, with TRBD1 matching over 11 bases. The CDR3 consists of 17 residues. Germline CDR1 and CDR2: SGHRS and YFSETQ. V gave up 0 bases and J gave up 7 bases; unmatched junction bases: 9. CDR3 protein: CASSLVGGTGGWNEQFF. For the CDR3, the DNA is TGCGCCAGCAGCTTGGTTGGAGGGACAGGGGGATGGAATGAGCAGTTCTTC. Complete variable domain (other parts from reference TRBV5-1 and TRBJ2-1): KAGVTQTPRYLIKTRGQQVTLSCSPISGHRSVSWYQQTPGQGLQFLFEYFSETQRNKGNFPGRFSGRQFSNSRSEMNVSTLELGDSALYLCASSLVGGTGGWNEQFFGPGTRLTVL.

This clone was counted a few times. The genes are TRBV9 and TRBJ1-2; maybe TRBD1 (5 bases). This CDR3 is built from 13 residues. Germline lookup yields CDR1 SGDLS and CDR2 YYNGEE. V lost 1 base and J lost 3, with 7 bases in between. The CDR3: CASSVQGDYGYTF. CDR3 nucleotide sequence: TGTGCCAGCAGCGTACAAGGGGACTATGGCTACACCTTC.

V is TRBV27 and J is TRBJ1-1; no definite D call. The germline CDR1 and CDR2 sequences are MNHEY and SMNVEV (reference sequence). This CDR3 region has 13 residues. Trimming took 2 bases from V and 1 from J, leaving 5 bases between them. For the CDR3, the DNA is TGTGCCAGCAGTTTACGGGGGAACACTGAAGCTTTCTTT. This sequence encodes CASSLRGNTEAFF.

Only a few counts were recorded for this clone. The chain is built from TRBV2 and TRBJ2-1, with TRBD2 matching over 11 bases. V lost 6 bases to trimming and J lost 6 bases; unmatched junction nucleotides: 7. The germline CDR1 and CDR2 sequences are SNHLY and FYNNEI. This CDR3 comprises 15 residues. CDR3: CASSWTSGQVNEQFF. CDR3 nucleotides: TGTGCCAGCAGCTGGACTAGCGGGCAGGTCAATGAGCAGTTCTTC. The full variable domain, completed using reference TRBV2 and TRBJ2-1, is EPEVTQTPSHQVTQMGQEVILRCVPISNHLYFYWYRQILGQKVEFLVSFYNNEISEKSEIFDDQFSVERPDGSNFTLKIRSTKLEDSAMYFCASSWTSGQVNEQFFGPGTRLTVL.

This chain links TRBV10-3 with TRBJ2-2; TRBD2 aligns across 12 bases. The trim removed 6 bases at V and 1 base at J, leaving 6 bases unmatched. CDR1 ENHRY and CDR2 SYGVKD come from the germline V gene. The CDR3 is 17 amino acids. CDR3 loop: CAIRTGLAGRNTGELFF. DNA of the CDR3: TGTGCCATCAGGACCGGACTAGCGGGGCGGAACACCGGGGAGCTGTTTTTT.

This chain connects TRBV10-3 to TRBJ2-7; 9 bases align to TRBD2. Trimming removed 7 bases from V and 6 bases from J; junction bases left unmatched: 13. Germline lookup yields CDR1 ENHRY and CDR2 SYGVKD. This CDR3 comprises 15 residues. The CDR3 here is CAIIVLAGFRVEQYV. In DNA, the CDR3 is TGTGCCATCATTGTCCTAGCGGGATTTCGAGTCGAGCAGTACGTC.

CDR3 in DNA: TGTGCCAGCAGCGTAGTAGGGAGCTCCTACGAGCAGTACTTC. This translates into CASSVVGSSYEQYF. The V call is TRBV9, the J call TRBJ2-7; D might be TRBD2 (5 bases). Trimming cost V 0 bases and J 0 bases, with 7 bases left between them. CDR1 is SGDLS, CDR2 YYNGEE, per germline. The CDR3 covers 14 residues.

The chain joins TRBV4-1 to TRBJ2-3; 7 bases map to TRBD2. This CDR3 has 13 amino acids. Germline CDR1 is MGHRA and CDR2 is YSYEKL. After removal of 2 bases from V and 4 bases from J, the junction contained 0 bases not matched to a gene. The CDR3 loop reads CASSQREADTQYF. The CDR3 nucleotides are TGCGCCAGCAGCCAACGGGAGGCAGATACGCAGTATTTT.

This clone was recorded a few times. The V call is TRBV19, the J call TRBJ1-2; the match to TRBD1 covers 7 bases. Unmatched junction bases numbered 8, after V lost 3 bases and J lost 4 bases. CDR3 length equals 15 residues. Germline CDR1 reads LNHDA; CDR2 reads SQIVND (reference sequence). CDR3 nucleotide sequence: TGTGCCAGTAGTATCGATACAGGGGACTCCTATGGCTACACCTTC. Translation gives CASSIDTGDSYGYTF.